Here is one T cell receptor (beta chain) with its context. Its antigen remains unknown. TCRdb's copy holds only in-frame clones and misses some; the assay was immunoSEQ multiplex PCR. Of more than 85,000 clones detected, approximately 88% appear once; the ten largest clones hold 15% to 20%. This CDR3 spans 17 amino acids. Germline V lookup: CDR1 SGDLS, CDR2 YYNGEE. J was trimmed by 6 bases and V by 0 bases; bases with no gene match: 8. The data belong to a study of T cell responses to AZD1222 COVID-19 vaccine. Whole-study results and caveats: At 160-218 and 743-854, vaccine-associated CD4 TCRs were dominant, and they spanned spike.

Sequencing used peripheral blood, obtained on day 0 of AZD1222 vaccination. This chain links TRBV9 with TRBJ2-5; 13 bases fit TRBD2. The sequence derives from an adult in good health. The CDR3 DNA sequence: TGTGCCAGCAGCGTAGGATCCGGGACTAGCGGGGAGAAGACCCAGTACTTC. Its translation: CASSVGSGTSGEKTQYF.